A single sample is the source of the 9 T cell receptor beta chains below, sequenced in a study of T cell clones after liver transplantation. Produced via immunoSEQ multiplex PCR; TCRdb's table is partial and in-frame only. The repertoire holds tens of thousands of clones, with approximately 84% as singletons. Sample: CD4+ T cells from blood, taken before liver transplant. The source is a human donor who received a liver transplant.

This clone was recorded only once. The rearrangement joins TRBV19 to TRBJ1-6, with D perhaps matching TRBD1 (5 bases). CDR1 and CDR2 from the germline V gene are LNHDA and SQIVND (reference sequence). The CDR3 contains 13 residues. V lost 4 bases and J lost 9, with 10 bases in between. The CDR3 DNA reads TGTGCCAGTAGTACAGGGTCTGCTTCACCCCTCCACTTT. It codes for CASSTGSASPLHF.

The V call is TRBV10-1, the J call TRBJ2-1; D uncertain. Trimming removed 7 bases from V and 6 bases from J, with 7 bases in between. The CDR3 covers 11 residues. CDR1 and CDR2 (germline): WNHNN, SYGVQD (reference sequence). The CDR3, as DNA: TGCGCCAGCACGAAGTCCAATGAGCAGTTCTTC. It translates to CASTKSNEQFF.

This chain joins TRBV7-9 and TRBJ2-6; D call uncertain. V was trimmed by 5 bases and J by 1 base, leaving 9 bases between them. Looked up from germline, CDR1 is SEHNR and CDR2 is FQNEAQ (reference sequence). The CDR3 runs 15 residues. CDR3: CASSLVSSGANVLTF. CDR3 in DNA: TGTGCCAGCAGCCTTGTCTCATCTGGGGCCAACGTCCTGACTTTC.

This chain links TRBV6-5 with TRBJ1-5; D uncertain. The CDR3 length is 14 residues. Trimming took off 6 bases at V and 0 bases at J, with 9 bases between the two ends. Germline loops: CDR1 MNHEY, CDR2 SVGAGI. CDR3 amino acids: CASSPSNSNQPQHF. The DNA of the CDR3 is TGTGCCAGCAGCCCCTCAAATAGCAATCAGCCCCAGCATTTT.

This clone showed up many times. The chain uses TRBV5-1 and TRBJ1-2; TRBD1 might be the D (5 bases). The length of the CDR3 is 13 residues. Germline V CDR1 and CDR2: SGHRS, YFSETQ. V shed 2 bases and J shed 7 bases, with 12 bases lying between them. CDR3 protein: CASSFQDITGYTF. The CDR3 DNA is TGCGCCAGCAGCTTCCAGGACATAACTGGCTACACCTTC. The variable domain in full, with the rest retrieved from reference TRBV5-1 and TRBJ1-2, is KAGVTQTPRYLIKTRGQQVTLSCSPISGHRSVSWYQQTPGQGLQFLFEYFSETQRNKGNFPGRFSGRQFSNSRSEMNVSTLELGDSALYLCASSFQDITGYTFGSGTRLTVV.

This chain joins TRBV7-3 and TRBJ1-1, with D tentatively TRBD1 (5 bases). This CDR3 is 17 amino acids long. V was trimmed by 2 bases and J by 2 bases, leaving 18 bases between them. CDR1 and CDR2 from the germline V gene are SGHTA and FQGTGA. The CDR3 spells CASSLWWGDTGNTEAFF. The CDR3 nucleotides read TGTGCCAGCAGCTTATGGTGGGGAGACACAGGAAACACTGAAGCTTTCTTT.

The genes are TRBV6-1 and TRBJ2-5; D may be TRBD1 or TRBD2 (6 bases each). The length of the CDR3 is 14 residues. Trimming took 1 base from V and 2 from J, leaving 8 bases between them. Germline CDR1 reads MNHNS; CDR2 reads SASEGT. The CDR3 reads CASSEGGAQETQYF. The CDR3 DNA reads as TGTGCCAGCAGTGAAGGGGGGGCTCAAGAGACCCAGTACTTC.

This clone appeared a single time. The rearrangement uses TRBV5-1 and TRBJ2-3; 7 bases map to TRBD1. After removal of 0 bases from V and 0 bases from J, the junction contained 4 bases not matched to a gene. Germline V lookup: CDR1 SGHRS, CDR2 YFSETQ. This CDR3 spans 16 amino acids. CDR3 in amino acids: CASSLGGGRSTDTQYF. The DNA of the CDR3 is TGCGCCAGCAGCTTGGGAGGGGGCCGCAGCACAGATACGCAGTATTTT.

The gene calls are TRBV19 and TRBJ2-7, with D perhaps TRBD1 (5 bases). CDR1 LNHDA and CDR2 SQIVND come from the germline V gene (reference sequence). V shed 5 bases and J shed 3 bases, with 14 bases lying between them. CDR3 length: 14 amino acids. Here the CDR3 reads CASSPFKGIYEQYF. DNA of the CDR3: TGTGCCAGTAGTCCTTTTAAGGGGATCTACGAGCAGTACTTC. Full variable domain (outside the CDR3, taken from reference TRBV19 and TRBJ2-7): DGGITQSPKYLFRKEGQNVTLSCEQNLNHDAMYWYRQDPGQGLRLIYYSQIVNDFQKGDIAEGYSVSREKKESFPLTVTSAQKNPTAFYLCASSPFKGIYEQYFGPGTRLTVT.